This note documents a single T cell receptor beta chain sequence. Its antigen is still unknown. Sequenced material consisted of expressed TCRB transcripts (all of the isolated RNA was reverse transcribed). Data came from immunoSEQ multiplex PCR; TCRdb stores just in-frame clones and leaves some out. This table holds about 5,700 clones, 70% to 80% found once. Sorting with CD45RO/CCR7/CD25/CD127/CD95/CD27 yielded naive, central memory, regulatory and stem-like memory CD4+ cells. Each of the sorted populations had a purity greater than 95%. The germline gives CDR1 SQVTM, CDR2 ANQGSEA. V lost 0 bases, J lost 9 bases, and 12 bases lay in between. The CDR3 contains 13 residues. This entry belongs to a study of beta chain features in type 1 diabetes. Findings of the study overall: Among patients, naive, central memory and Treg TCRB repertoires appeared more similar than among healthy donors.

V usage is TRBV29-1 and J usage is TRBJ2-1, with D possibly TRBD2 on 5 matching bases. Sequenced: Tregs from blood. This TCR was recovered from a man younger than 35 in good health. The CDR3 here is CSVEDRMAGEQFF. The CDR3 DNA reads as TGCAGCGTTGAAGATCGGATGGCGGGTGAGCAGTTCTTC.